The clone carrying this TCR beta chain is a singleton in its sample. This specimen comes from a study of blood T cell repertoires in COVID-19. Study overall: The United States, Italy and Spain provided the acute and convalescent COVID-19 samples.

As handled by the study authors: Reference gene primer amplification gave estimated nucleated cell counts. Clones were sequenced by immunoSEQ multiplex PCR, and TCRdb holds only the in-frame ones, with some missing. V and J calls and clone size are as listed in that table; D and trimming were resolved from the DNA. The data hold 150,000 or so clones, with more than 65% observed a single time. The CDR3 runs to 17 residues. Trimming cost V 1 base and J 3 bases; bases outside gene matches: 1. The germline V gene encodes CDR1 LGHDT and CDR2 YNNKEL (reference sequence). The rearrangement uses TRBV3-1 (or the pseudogene TRBV3-2) and TRBJ2-3; 16 bases match TRBD2. This TCR was sampled from a woman in her fifties or sixties with acute or convalescent COVID-19. Material: peripheral blood. The CDR3 sequence is CASSQGGLAGGTDTQYF. The DNA for the CDR3 is TGTGCCAGCAGCCAAGGGGGACTAGCGGGAGGGACAGATACGCAGTATTTT.